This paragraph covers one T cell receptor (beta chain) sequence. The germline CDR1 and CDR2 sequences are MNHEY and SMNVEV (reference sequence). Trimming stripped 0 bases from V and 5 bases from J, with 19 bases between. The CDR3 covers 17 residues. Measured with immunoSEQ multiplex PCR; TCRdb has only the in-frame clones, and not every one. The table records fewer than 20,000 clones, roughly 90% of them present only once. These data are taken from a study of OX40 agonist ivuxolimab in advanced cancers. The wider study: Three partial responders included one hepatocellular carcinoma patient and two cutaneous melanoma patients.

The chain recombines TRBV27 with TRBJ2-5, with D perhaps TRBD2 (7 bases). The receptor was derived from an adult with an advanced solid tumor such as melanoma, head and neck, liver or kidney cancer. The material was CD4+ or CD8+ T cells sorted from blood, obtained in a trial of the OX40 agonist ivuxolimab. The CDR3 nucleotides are TGTGCCAGCAGTTTATCTTGGGGGGGGGCGCGTTTGGAGACCCAGTACTTC. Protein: CASSLSWGGARLETQYF.